The 5 T cell receptor beta chains reported below all come from one sample, sequenced in a study of regulatory T cells in long-lasting Graves disease. Arm-PCR of CDR3 regions and iRepertoire HTBI primers were the basis on which TCR beta libraries were built. TCRdb itself ran the multiplex PCR reads through MiXCR, one entry per CDR3 protein. The sample holds around 450,000 distinct CDR3 sequences, around a fifth seen once. The time point here: persistent/refractory GD, antithyroid drugs over 5 years with positive TRAb. PBMC-derived RNA was used for the TCR library. The source was peripheral blood mononuclear cells (PBMCs), collected when the disease was refractory, from a patient treated with antithyroid drugs. The receptors stem from a female donor with Graves disease.

The sample holds many counts of this clonotype. The V call is TRBV28, the J call TRBJ1-2; D is uncertain. Deletions cut 3 bases from V and 8 bases from J, with 10 bases between. Germline loops: CDR1 MDHEN, CDR2 SYDVKM. The CDR3 spans 12 residues. The CDR3 coding sequence is TGTGCCAGCAGTTTTCAGAATTGGGGCTACACCTTC. Translation: CASSFQNWGYTF.

This clonotype has more than one count but fewer than ten. The chain is built from TRBV7-9 and TRBJ1-4, with TRBD1 matching 7 bases. Germline-derived CDR1 and CDR2 are SEHNR and FQNEAQ (reference sequence). The CDR3 has 15 residues. With V trimmed by 0 bases and J by 5 bases, 3 bases remained unmatched. CDR3 bases: TGTGCCAGCAGCTTAGCGGGACAGCCAAATGAAAAACTGTTTTTT. It encodes CASSLAGQPNEKLFF.

The chain carries TRBV20-1 and TRBJ2-7, with 7 bases fitting TRBD1. V gave up 6 bases and J gave up 8 bases; unmatched junction bases: 10. The length of the CDR3 is 12 residues. CDR1 is DFQATT, CDR2 SNEGSKA, per germline (reference sequence). The CDR3 is CSATSDREKQYF. The CDR3, as DNA: TGCAGTGCGACCTCCGACAGGGAGAAGCAGTACTTC.

This clonotype was observed at least ten times. The V gene is TRBV7-2, the J gene TRBJ2-5, with D unclear. The CDR3 has 13 amino acids. Germline V CDR1 and CDR2: SGHTA, FQGNSA. The V end was cut by 5 bases, the J end by 5 bases, with 12 bases between. CDR3 bases: TGTGCCAGCAGCACCCCCCCTGAGGAGACCCAGTACTTC. The encoded protein is CASSTPPEETQYF.

Many counts were recorded for this clonotype. The rearrangement links TRBV20-1 to TRBJ2-5; a weak D match, TRBD1 (6 bases). This CDR3 has 12 residues. V lost 3 bases to trimming and J lost 5 bases, with 10 bases between them. Germline V gives CDR1 DFQATT, CDR2 SNEGSKA (reference sequence). The CDR3 sequence: CSASNRVETQYF. The DNA for the CDR3 is TGCAGTGCTAGTAACAGGGTCGAGACCCAGTACTTC.